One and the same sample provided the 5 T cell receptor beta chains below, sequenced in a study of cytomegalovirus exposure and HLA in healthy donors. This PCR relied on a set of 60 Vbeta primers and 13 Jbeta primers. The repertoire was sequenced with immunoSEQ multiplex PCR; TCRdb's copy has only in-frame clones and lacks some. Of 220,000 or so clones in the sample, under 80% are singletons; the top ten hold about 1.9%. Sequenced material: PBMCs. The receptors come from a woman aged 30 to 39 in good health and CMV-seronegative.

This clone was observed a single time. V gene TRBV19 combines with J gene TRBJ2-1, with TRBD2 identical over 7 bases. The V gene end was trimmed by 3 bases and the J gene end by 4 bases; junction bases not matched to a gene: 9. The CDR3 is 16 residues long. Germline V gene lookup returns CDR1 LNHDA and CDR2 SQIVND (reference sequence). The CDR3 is CASSIGGGNPYNEQFF. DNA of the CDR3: TGTGCCAGTAGTATTGGGGGGGGAAACCCTTACAATGAGCAGTTCTTC. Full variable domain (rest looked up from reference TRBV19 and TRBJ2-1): DGGITQSPKYLFRKEGQNVTLSCEQNLNHDAMYWYRQDPGQGLRLIYYSQIVNDFQKGDIAEGYSVSREKKESFPLTVTSAQKNPTAFYLCASSIGGGNPYNEQFFGPGTRLTVL.

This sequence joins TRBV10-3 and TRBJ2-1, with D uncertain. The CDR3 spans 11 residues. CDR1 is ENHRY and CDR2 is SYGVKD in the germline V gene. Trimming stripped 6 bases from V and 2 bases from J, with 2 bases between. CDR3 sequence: CAISTYNEQFF. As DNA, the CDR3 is TGTGCCATCAGCACCTACAATGAGCAGTTCTTC.

This CDR3 is CASSTAGEYNEQFF. The DNA of the CDR3 is TGTGCCAGCAGCACCGCGGGCGAATACAATGAGCAGTTCTTC. The chain joins TRBV9 to TRBJ2-1, with a tentative D call TRBD2 (5 bases). The CDR3 consists of 14 residues. Germline CDR1 and CDR2: SGDLS and YYNGEE. V gave up 4 bases and J gave up 4 bases, with 12 bases separating them.

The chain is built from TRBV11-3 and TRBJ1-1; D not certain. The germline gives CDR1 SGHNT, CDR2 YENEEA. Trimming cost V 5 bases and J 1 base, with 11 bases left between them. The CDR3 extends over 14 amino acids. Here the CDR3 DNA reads TGTGCCAGCAGCGAATCAGTCAGGAACACTGAAGCTTTCTTT. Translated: CASSESVRNTEAFF.

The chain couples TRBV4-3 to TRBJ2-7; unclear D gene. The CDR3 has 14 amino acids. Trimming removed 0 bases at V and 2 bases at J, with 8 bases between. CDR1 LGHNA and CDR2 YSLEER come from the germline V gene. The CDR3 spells CASSQDIPPYEQYF. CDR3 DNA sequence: TGCGCCAGCAGCCAAGATATCCCTCCCTACGAGCAGTACTTC.